This T cell receptor beta chain comes out of a study of tumor-infiltrating lymphocytes in primary liver carcinoma. Overall study findings and caveats: Researchers report that only about 7-24% of top clones turned up in all five tumor regions.

Synthesis of TCR beta cDNA was carried out from around 500 ng total RNA with a constant-region primer. Three nested multiplex PCR rounds, a slightly modified ARM-PCR, produced the libraries for TCR beta. A C-beta reverse primer and TRBV1-TRBV30 forward primers served in each of the first two PCR rounds, at ten to eleven cycles apiece. TCRdb re-called the multiplex PCR reads with MiXCR, one entry per CDR3 protein. The data contain 75,000 or so distinct CDR3 sequences, more than 60% of them singletons. Co-extraction of both nucleic acids (RNA and DNA) used roughly 18-32 mg of unsorted bulk tissue. This clonotype was picked up many times. Antigen: not known. The V gene's germline CDR1 is SNHLY and CDR2 FYNNEI. The CDR3 runs 13 residues. V was pared by 11 bases and J by 1 base, with 4 bases of the junction left unmatched.

This clonotype was obtained from a man between 35 and 55 years old with primary liver carcinoma and hepatitis B virus infection. V is TRBV2 and J is TRBJ1-5; 8 nucleotides align to TRBD1. Sample: liver tumor tissue from sampling region 4. Subset noted: tumor region T4, right-lateral pole. CDR3 nucleotide sequence: TGTGCCGTACAGGGGGAGAGCAATCAGCCCCAGCATTTT. It encodes CAVQGESNQPQHF.